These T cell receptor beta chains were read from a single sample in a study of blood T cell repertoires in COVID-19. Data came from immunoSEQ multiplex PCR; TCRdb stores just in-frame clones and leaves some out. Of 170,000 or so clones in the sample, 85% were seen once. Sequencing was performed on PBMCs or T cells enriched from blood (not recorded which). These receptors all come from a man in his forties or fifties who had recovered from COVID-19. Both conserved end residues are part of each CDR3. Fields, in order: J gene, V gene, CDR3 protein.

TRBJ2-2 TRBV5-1 CASSRGGGKTGELFF
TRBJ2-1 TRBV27 CASRVWDRGNNEQFF
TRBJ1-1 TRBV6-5 CASSYAVADTEAFF
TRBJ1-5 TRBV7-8 CASSLGRNNQPQHF
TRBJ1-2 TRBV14 CASSPSGGAYGYTF
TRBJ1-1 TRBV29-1 CSVAPRMRDTEAFF
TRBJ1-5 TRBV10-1 CASSEIRDQPQHF
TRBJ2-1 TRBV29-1 CSGGEWTRQQFF
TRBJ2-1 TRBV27 CASKAGTAYNEQFF
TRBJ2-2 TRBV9 CASSPRGAQNTGELFF
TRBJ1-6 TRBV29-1 CSVEEAGKGSPLHF
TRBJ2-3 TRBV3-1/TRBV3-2 CASSQGAQSTDTQYF
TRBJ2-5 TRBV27 CASSTLRGTQYF
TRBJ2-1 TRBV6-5 CASTLGPYNEQFF
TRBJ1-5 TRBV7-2 CASSFDRVQPQHF
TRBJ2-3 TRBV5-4 CASSPPRLAATDTQYF
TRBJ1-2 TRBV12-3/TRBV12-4 CASSPGAPYGYTF
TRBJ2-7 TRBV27 CASSSLAGGYEQYF
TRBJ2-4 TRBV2 CASSSEGSFIAKNIQYF
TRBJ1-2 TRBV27 CASSLSRDSFYGYTF
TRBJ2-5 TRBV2 CASSARLGGETQYF
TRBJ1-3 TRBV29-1 CSVATGLGSGNTIYF
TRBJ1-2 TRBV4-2 CASSQDAAEDYGYTF
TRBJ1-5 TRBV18 CASSPYDQPQHF
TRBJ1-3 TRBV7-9 CASSWDRWEGSRNTIYF
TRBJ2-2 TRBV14 CASSRAGSTGELFF
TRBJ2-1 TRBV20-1 CSAPDNEQFF
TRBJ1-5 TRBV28 CASSPGQLNQPQHF
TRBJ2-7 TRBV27 CASSRRGHSSYEQYF
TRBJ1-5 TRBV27 CASSPEQILPQHF
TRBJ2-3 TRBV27 CASSLYVAGGTDTQYF
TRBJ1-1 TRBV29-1 CSGGYTEAFF
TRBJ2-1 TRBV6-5 CASSYSTGGLYNEQFF
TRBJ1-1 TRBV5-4 CASSLGQGYTEAFF
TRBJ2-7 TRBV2 CASSSLEGSEQYF
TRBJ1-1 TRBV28 CASTEPGENTEAFF
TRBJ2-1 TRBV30 CAWSELAGVDQFF
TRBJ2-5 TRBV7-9 CASSLDRGGEETQYF
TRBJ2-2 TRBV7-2 CASREGAGELFF
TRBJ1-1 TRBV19 CASRIGTGGWGTEAFF
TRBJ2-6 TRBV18 CASSPRQFTLSSGANVLTF
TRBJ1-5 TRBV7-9 CASSLDREEGQPQHF
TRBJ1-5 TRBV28 CASGSGHGLGYSNQPQHF
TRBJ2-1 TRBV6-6 CASSKSGSSYNEQFF
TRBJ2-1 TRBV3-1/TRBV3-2 CASSQMTSLDEQFF
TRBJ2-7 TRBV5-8 CASSLKAETHEQYF
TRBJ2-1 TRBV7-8 CASSLPGQGIYNEQFF
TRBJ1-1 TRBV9 CASSPRDREGAFF
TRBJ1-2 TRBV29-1 CSVEPQGLLYGYTF
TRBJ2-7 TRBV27 CASSLELGYEQYF
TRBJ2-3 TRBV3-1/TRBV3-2 CASSQDNGGFTDTQYF
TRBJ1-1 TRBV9 CASSPPWGESAFF
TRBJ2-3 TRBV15 CATSRDRTSGSTDTQYF